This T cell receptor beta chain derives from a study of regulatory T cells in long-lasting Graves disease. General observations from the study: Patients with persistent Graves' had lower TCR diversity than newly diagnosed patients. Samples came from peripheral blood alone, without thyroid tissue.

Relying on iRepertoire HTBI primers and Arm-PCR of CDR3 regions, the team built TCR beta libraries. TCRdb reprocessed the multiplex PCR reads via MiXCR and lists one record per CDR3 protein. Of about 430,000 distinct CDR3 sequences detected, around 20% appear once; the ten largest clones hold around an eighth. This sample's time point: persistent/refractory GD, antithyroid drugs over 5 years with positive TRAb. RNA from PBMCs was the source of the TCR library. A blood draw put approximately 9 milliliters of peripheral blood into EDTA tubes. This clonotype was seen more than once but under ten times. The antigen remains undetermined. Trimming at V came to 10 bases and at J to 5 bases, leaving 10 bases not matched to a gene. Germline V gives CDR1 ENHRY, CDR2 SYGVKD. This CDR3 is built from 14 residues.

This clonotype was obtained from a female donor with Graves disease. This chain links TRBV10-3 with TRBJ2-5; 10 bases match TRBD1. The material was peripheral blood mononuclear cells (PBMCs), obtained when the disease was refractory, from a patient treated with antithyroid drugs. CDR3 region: CATLETGGAETQYF. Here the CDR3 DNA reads TGTGCCACCCTGGAGACAGGGGGCGCGGAGACCCAGTACTTC.